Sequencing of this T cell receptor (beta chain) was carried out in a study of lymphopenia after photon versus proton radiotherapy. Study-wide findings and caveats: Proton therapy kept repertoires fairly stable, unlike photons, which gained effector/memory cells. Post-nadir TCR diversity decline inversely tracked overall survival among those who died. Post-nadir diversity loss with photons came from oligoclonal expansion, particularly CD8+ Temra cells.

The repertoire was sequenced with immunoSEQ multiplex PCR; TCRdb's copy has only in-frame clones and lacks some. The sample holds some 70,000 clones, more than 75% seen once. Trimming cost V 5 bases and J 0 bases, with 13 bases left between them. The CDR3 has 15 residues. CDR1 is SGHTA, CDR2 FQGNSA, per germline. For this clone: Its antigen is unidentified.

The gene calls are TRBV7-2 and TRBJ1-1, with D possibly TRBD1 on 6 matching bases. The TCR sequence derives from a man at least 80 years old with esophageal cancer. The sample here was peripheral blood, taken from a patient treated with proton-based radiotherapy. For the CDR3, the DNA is TGTGCCAGCAGCGAACAGGGTTCCATGAACACTGAAGCTTTCTTT. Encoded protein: CASSEQGSMNTEAFF. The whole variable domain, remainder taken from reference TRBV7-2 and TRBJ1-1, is GAGVSQSPSNKVTEKGKDVELRCDPISGHTALYWYRQSLGQGLEFLIYFQGNSAPDKSGLPSDRFSAERTGGSVSTLTIQRTQQEDSAVYLCASSEQGSMNTEAFFGQGTRLTVV.